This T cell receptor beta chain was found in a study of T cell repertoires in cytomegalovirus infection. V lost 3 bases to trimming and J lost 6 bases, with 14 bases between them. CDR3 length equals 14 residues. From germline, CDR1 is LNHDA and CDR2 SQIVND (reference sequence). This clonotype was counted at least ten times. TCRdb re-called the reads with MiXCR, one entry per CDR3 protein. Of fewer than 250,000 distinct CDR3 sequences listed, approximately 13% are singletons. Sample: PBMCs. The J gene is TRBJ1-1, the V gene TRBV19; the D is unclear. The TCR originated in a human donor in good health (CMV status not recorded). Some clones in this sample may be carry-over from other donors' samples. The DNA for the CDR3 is TGTGCCAGTAGTATCGGCTACACCGACGCTGAAGCTTTCTTT. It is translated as CASSIGYTDAEAFF.